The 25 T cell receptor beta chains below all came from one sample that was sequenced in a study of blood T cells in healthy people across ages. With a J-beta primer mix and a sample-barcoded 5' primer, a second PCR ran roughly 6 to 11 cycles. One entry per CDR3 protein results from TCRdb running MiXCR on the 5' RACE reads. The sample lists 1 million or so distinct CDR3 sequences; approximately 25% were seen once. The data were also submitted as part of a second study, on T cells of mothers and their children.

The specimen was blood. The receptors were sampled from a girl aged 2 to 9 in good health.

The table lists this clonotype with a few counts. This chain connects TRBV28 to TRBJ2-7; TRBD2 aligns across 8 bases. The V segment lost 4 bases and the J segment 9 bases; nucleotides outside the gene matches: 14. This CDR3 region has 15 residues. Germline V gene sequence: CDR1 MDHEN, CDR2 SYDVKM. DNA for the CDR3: TGTGCCAGCAGTTCCTCAGGAGCGGGAGATGGGGGGCAGTACTTC. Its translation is CASSSSGAGDGGQYF.

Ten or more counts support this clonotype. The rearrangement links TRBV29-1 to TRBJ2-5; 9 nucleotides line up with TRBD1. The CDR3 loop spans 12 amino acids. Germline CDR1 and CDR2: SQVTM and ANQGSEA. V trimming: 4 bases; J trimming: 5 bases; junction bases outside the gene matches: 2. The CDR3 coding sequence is TGCAGCGTTGGGGACAGGGACGAGACCCAGTACTTC. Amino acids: CSVGDRDETQYF.

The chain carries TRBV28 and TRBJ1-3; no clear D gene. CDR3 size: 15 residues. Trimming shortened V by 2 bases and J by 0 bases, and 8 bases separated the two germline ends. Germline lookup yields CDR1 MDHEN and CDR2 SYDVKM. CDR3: CASSLVLNSGNTIYF. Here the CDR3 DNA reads TGTGCCAGCAGTTTAGTTCTGAACTCTGGAAACACCATATATTTT. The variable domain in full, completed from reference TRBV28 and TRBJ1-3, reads DVKVTQSSRYLVKRTGEKVFLECVQDMDHENMFWYRQDPGLGLRLIYFSYDVKMKEKGDIPEGYSVSREKKERFSLILESASTNQTSMYLCASSLVLNSGNTIYFGEGSWLTVV.

DNA for the CDR3: TGTGCCAGCAGCTTGGGTAGGGAGGGGGCAATGAACACTGAAGCTTTCTTT. Encoded protein: CASSLGREGAMNTEAFF. The chain carries TRBV11-2 and TRBJ1-1; 7 bases map to TRBD1. V lost 3 bases and J lost 0; bases outside the gene matches: 10. The CDR3 length is 17 residues. Germline V CDR1 and CDR2: SGHAT, FQNNGV. Based on the CDR3 plus reference TRBV11-2 and TRBJ1-1, the full variable domain is EAGVAQSPRYKIIEKRQSVAFWCNPISGHATLYWYQQILGQGPKLLIQFQNNGVVDDSQLPKDRFSAERLKGVDSTLKIQPAKLEDSAVYLCASSLGREGAMNTEAFFGQGTRLTVV.

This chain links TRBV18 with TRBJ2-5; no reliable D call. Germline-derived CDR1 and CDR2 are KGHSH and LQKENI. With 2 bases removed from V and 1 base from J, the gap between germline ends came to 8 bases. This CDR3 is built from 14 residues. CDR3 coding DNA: TGTGCCAGCTCACCAAGGGTGGGCCAAGAGACCCAGTACTTC. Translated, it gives CASSPRVGQETQYF.

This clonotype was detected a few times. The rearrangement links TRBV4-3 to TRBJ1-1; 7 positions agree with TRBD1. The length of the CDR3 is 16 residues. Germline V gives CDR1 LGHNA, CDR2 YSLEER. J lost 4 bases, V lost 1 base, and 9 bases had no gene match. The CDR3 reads CASSQGPTGMGTEAFF. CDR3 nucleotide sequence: TGCGCCAGCAGCCAAGGCCCGACAGGGATGGGCACTGAAGCTTTCTTT.

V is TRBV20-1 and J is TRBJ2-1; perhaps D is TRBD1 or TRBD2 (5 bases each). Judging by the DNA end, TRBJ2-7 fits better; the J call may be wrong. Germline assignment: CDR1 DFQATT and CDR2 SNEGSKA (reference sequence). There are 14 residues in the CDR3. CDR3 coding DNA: TGCAGTGCTACGACGGGGCCCCTCTCCTACGAGCAGTACTTC. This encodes CSATTGPLSYEQYF.

The CDR3 protein is CASIGVAGGQLPYNEQFF. Written as DNA, the CDR3 is TGTGCCAGCATCGGAGTAGCGGGGGGCCAACTCCCATACAATGAGCAGTTCTTC. The V call is TRBV6-1, the J call TRBJ2-1, with 10 bases identical to TRBD2. J was trimmed by 4 bases and V by 7 bases; bases with no gene match: 16. The germline CDR1 and CDR2 sequences are MNHNS and SASEGT. There are 18 residues in the CDR3.

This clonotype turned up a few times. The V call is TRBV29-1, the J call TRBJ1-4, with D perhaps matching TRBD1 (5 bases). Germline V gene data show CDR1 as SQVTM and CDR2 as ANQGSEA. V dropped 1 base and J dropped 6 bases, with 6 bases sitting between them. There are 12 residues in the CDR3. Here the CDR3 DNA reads TGCAGCGTTGAAGCAGGGTATGAAAAACTGTTTTTT. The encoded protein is CSVEAGYEKLFF.

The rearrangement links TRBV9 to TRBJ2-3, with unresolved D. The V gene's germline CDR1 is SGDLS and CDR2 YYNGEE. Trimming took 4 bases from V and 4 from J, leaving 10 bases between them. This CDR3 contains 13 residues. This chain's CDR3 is CASSIYGADTQYF. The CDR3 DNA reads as TGTGCCAGCAGCATCTATGGCGCAGATACGCAGTATTTT.

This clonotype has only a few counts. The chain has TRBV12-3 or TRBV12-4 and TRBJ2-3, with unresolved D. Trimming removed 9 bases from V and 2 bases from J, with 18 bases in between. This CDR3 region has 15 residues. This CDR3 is CASKIGPLTTDTQYF. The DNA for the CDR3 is TGTGCCAGTAAGATCGGACCGCTCACCACAGATACGCAGTATTTT.

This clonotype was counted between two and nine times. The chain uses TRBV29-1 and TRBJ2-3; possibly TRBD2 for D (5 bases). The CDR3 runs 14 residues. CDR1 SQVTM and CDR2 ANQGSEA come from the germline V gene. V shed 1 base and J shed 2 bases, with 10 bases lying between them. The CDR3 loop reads CSVEGAEFTDTQYF. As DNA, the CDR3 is TGCAGCGTTGAAGGAGCGGAATTCACAGATACGCAGTATTTT.

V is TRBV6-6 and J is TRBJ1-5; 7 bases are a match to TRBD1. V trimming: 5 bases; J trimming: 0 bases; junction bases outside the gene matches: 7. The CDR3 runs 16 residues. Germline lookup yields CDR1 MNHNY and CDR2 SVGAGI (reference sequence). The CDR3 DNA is TGTGCCAGCAGTCGCGGACAGGTCGATAGCAATCAGCCCCAGCATTTT. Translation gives CASSRGQVDSNQPQHF.

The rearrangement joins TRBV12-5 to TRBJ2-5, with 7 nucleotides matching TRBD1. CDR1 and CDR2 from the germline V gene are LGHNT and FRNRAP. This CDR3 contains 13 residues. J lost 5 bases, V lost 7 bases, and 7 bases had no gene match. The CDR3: CASAPGGFETQYF. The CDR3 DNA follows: TGTGCTAGTGCTCCAGGGGGTTTCGAGACCCAGTACTTC.

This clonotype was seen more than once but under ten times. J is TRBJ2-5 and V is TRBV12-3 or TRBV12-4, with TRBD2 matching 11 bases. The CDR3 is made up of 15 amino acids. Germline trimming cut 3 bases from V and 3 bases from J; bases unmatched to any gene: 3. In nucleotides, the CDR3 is TGTGCCAGCAGTTTGCCGACTAGCGGGGAAGAGACCCAGTACTTC. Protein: CASSLPTSGEETQYF.

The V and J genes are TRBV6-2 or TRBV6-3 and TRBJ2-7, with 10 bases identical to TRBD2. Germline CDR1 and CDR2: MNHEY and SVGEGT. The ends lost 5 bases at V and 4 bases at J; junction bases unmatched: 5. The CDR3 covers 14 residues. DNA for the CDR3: TGTGCCAGCAGTCGTGGACTAGCGGATTACGAGCAGTACTTC. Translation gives CASSRGLADYEQYF.

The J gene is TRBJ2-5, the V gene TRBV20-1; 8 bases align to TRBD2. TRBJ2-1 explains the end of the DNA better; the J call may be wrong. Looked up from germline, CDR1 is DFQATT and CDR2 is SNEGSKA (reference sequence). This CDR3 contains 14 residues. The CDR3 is CSAQSGGSYNEQFF. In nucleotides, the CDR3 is TGCAGTGCGCAAAGCGGGGGTTCCTACAATGAGCAGTTCTTC.

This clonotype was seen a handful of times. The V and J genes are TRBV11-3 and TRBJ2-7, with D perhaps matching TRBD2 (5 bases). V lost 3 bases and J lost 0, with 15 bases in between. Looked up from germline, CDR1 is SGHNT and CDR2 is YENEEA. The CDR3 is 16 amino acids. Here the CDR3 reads CASSLQGLRSSYEQYF. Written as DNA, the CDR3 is TGTGCCAGCAGCTTGCAAGGACTCAGGAGCTCCTACGAGCAGTACTTC.

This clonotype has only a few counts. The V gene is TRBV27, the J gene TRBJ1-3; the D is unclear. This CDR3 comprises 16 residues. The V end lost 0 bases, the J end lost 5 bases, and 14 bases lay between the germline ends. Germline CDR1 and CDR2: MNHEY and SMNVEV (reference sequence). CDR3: CASSLSAGFGRNTIYF. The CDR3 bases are TGTGCCAGCAGTTTATCGGCAGGCTTCGGAAGAAACACCATATATTTT.

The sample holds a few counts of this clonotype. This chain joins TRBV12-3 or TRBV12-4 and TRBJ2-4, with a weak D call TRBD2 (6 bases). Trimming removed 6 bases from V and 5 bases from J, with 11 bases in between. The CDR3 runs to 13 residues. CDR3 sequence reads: CASRRGLQNIQYF. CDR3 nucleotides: TGTGCCAGCAGAAGGGGACTTCAAAACATTCAGTACTTC.

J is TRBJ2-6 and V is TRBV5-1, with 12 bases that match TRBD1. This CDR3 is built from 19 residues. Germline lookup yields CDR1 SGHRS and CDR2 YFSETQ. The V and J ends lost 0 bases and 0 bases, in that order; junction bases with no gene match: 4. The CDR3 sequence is CASSLGGTGGVSGANVLTF. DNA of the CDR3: TGCGCCAGCAGCTTGGGAGGGACAGGGGGCGTCTCTGGGGCCAACGTCCTGACTTTC.

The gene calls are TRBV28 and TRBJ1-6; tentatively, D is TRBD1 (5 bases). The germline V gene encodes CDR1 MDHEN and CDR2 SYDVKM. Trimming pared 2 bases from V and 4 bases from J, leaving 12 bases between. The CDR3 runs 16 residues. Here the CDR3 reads CASSLSGASYNSPLHF. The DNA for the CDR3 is TGTGCCAGCAGTTTAAGCGGGGCTTCTTATAATTCACCCCTCCACTTT.

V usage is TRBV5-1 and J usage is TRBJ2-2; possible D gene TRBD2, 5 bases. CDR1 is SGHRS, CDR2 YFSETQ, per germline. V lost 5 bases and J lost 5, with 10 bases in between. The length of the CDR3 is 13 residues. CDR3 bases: TGCGCCAGCAGAATAGACTATACCGGGGAGCTGTTTTTT. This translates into CASRIDYTGELFF.

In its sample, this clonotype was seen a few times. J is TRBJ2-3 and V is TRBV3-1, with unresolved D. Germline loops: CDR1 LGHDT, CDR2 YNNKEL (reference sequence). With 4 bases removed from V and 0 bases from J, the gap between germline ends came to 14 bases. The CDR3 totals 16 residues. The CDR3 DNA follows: TGTGCCAGCAGCCCCCTTGGGATGGCGAGCACAGATACGCAGTATTTT. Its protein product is CASSPLGMASTDTQYF.

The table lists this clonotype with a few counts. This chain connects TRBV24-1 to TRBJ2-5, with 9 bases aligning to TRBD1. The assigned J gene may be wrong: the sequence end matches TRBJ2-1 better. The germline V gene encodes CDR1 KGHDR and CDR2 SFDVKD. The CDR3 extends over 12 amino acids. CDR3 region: CAIQSGTGSQFF. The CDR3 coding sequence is TGTGCCATCCAATCCGGGACAGGGTCGCAGTTCTTC.